This section outlines one TCR beta chain sequence together with its context. Which antigen it targets is not known. No quality values exist for individual bases; no much larger clone is one base distant. This record comes from a study of CD8 T cells in Susac syndrome (dated by TCRdb to the late 2010s). Turning to the overall study: Repertoire sequencing was used to test whether CD8+ T cell activation and differentiation in Susac syndrome was antigen driven.

Results the study describes overall, beyond this receptor: The number of individuals in the TCR sequencing and HLA analysis was recognized as being relatively small.

Peripheral blood CD8+ and CD4+ T cells from healthy donors, Susac syndrome patients and multiple sclerosis patients were profiled by high-throughput TCR beta sequencing. Multiple sclerosis controls were treatment-naive patients with stable or active relapsing-remitting disease fulfilling revised McDonald criteria. Bulk CD8+ and CD4+ T cells were purified magnetically by negative isolation, whereas CD8+ TEMRA cells were enriched by FACS. Blood was drawn into EDTA tubes, processed within 24 hours, and PBMCs were isolated by density gradient centrifugation. PBMCs intended for TCR sequencing were cryopreserved in liquid nitrogen and thawed later in a water bath at 37 degrees C. The sorted or isolated CD4+, CD8+ and CD8+ TEMRA cells reached a purity of at least 90%. From the cysteine through the phenylalanine, the CDR3 covers 17 amino acids. Left in the record is the CDR3 DNA by itself, 51 bases read in frame from the first base. From a lookup of the germline V gene, CDR1 and CDR2 are MGHRA and YSYEKL. V is shortened by 2 bases, J by 0 bases, and the region joining them spans 14 bases.

RNA was extracted using the RNeasy kit, and roughly 0.45 to 1 microgram was reverse transcribed with random hexamers. The immunoSEQ multiplex PCR assay, which covers 54 Vbeta and 13 Jbeta segments, was used to amplify TCR beta CDR3 regions. Bias from PCR amplification was corrected by using a synthetic template baseline for primer optimization and for computational correction. Under the source paper's analysis protocol: Only productive sequences were kept, with reads annotated to V, D and J genes according to IMGT and analyzed in immunoSEQ Analyzer. Clonality was computed as one minus Shannon entropy normalized by log2 of the number of productive unique sequences. Public and private clones were assessed among the 100 most prevalent clones of each patient and control. Susac-specific clones were defined as absent from healthy and MS cohorts, 850 to 1,300 published viral clones and other ImmuneACCESS disease sequences. Starting from the raw public reads, TCRdb applied fastp trimming at Q25, assembled clones with MiXCR and retained in-frame beta chains. All rows with the same CDR3 protein become a single entry with the most common DNA and genes. None of the V and J calls come from the authors' own analysis; TCRdb made them. In this sample the table shows around 280,000 distinct CDR3 sequences, roughly nine tenths of which occur a single time. Together, the top ten hold 0.065% of the sample.

Sequenced input: CD4+ T cells from PBMCs. The chain employs TRBV4-1 and TRBJ2-1; the D gene lacks a confident call. The source is a human donor with multiple sclerosis. CDR3 reads: CASSQWAGRSSYNEQFF. The sequenced DNA is TGCGCCAGCAGCCAATGGGCTGGCAGGAGCTCCTACAATGAGCAGTTCTTC.